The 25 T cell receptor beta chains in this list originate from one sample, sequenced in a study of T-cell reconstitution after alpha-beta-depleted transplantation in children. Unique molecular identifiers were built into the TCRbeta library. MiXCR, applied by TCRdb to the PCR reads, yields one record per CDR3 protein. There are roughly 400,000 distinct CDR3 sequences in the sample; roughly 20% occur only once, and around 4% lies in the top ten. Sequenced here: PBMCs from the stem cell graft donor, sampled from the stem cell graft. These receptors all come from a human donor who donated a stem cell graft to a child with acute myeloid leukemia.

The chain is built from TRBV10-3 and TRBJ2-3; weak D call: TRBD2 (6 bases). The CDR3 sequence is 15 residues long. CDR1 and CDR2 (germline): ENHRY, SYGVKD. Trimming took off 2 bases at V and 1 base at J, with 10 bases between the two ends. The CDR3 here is CAISETTGGTDTQYF. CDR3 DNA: TGTGCCATCAGTGAGACGACGGGGGGCACAGATACGCAGTATTTT.

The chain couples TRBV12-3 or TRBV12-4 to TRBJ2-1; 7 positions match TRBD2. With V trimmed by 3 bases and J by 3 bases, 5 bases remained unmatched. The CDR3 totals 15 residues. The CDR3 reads CASSFSREDYNEQFF. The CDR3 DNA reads TGTGCCAGCAGTTTTTCCCGGGAGGACTACAATGAGCAGTTCTTC.

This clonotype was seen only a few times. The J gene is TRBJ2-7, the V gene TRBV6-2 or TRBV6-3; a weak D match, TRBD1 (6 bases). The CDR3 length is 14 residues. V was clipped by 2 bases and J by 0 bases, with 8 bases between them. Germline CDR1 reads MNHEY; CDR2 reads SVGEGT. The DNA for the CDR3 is TGTGCCAGCAGTTACGGGACAAACTCCTACGAGCAGTACTTC. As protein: CASSYGTNSYEQYF.

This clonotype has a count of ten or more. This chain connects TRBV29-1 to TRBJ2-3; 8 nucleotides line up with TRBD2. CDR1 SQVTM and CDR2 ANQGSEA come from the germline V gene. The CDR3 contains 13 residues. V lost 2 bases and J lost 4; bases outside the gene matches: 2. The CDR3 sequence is CSVERAGADTQYF. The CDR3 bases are TGCAGCGTTGAAAGAGCGGGAGCAGATACGCAGTATTTT.

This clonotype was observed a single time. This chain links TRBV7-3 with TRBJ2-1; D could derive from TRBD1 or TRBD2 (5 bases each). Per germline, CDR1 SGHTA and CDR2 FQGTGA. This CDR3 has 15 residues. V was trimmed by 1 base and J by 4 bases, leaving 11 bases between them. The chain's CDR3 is CASSLMGERYNEQFF. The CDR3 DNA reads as TGTGCCAGCAGCTTAATGGGGGAGAGATACAATGAGCAGTTCTTC.

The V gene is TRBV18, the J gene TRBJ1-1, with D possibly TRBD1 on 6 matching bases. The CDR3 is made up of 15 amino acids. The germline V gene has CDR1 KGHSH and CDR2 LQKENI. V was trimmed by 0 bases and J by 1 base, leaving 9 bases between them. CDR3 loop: CASSPPAGANTEAFF. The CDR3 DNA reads TGTGCCAGCTCACCACCCGCAGGGGCGAACACTGAAGCTTTCTTT.

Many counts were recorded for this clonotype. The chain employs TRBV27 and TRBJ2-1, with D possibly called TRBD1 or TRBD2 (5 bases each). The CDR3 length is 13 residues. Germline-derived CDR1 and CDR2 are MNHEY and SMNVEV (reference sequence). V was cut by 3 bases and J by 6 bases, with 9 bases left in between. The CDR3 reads CASSFYGGNEQFF. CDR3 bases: TGTGCCAGCAGTTTTTATGGGGGCAATGAGCAGTTCTTC.

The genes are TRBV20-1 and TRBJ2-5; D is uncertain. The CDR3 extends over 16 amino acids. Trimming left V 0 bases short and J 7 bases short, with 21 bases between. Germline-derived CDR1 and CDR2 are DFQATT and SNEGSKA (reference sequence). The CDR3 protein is CSARDSAGGSKVTQYF. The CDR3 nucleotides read TGCAGTGCTAGAGATTCGGCTGGTGGGTCGAAGGTGACCCAGTACTTC.

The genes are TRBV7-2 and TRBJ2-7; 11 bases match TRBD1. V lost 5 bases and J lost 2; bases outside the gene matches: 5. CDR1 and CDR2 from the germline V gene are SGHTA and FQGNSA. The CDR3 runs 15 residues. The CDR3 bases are TGTGCCAGCAGCCCCAGGGACAGGGGGGCCTACGAGCAGTACTTC. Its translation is CASSPRDRGAYEQYF.

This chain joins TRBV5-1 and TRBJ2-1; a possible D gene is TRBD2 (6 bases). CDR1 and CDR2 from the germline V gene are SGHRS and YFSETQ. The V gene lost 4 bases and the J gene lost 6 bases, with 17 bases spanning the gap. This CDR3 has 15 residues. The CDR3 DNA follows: TGCGCCAGCAGCCCCAGACTAGATGGAGCCAATGAGCAGTTCTTC. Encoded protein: CASSPRLDGANEQFF.

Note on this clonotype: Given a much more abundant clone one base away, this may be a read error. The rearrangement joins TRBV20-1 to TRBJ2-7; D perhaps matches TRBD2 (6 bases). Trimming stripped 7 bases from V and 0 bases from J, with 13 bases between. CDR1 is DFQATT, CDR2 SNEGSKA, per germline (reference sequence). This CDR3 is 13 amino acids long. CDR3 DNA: TGCAGTGTTATCAGGGAGGCCTCCTACGAGCAGTACTTC. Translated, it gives CSVIREASYEQYF.

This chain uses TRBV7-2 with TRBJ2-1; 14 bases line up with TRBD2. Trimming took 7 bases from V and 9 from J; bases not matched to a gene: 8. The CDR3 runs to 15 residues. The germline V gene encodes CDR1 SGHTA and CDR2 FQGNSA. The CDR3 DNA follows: TGTGCCAGCACCGTGACTAGCGGGAGGGCCGGTGAGCAGTTCTTC. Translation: CASTVTSGRAGEQFF.

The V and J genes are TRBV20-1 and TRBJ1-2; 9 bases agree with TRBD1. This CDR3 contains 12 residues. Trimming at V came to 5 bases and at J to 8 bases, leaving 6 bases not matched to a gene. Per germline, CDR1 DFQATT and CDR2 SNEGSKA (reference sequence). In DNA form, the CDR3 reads TGCAGTGCTCGCCGGGACAGGGTCGGCTACACCTTC. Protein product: CSARRDRVGYTF.

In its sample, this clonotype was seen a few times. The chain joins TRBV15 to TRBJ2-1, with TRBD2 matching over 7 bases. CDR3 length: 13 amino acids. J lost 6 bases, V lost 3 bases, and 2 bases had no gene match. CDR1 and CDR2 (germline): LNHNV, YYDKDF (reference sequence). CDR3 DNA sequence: TGTGCCACCAGCAGCTCGGGGGGCAATGAGCAGTTCTTC. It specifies CATSSSGGNEQFF.

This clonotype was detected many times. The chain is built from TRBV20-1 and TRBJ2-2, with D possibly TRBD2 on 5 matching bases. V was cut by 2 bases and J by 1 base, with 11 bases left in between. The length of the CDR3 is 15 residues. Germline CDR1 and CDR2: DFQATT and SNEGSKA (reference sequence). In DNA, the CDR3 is TGCAGTGCTAGAATCCGGGGAGAGAACACCGGGGAGCTGTTTTTT. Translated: CSARIRGENTGELFF.

CDR3 protein: CASSRLAPLLNEQFF. DNA of the CDR3: TGCGCCAGCAGCCGTCTAGCGCCACTGTTGAATGAGCAGTTCTTC. The chain uses TRBV5-1 and TRBJ2-1, with a possible D match to TRBD2 (6 bases). CDR1 and CDR2 (germline): SGHRS, YFSETQ. CDR3 length: 15 residues. Trimming removed 4 bases from V and 7 bases from J, with 18 bases in between.

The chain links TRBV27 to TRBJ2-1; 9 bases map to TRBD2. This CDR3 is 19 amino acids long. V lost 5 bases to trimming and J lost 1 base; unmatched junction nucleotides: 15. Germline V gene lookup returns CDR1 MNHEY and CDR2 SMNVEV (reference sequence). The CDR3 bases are TGTGCCAGCAGTCCCTCAAGCGGGAGGTCCCCCGCGTCCTACAATGAGCAGTTCTTC. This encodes CASSPSSGRSPASYNEQFF.

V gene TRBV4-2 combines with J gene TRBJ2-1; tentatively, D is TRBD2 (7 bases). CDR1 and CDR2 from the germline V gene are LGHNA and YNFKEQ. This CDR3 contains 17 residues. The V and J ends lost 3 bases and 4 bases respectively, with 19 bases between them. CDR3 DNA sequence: TGTGCCAGCAGCCAGGGGGCTAGCGGTCAATTGTACAATGAGCAGTTCTTC. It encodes CASSQGASGQLYNEQFF.

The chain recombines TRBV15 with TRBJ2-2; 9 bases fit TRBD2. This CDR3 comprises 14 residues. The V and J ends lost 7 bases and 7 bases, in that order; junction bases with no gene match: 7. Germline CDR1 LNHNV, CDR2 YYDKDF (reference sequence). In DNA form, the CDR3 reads TGTGCCACCACGCTAGCGGGAAAGAACGGGGAGCTGTTTTTT. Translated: CATTLAGKNGELFF. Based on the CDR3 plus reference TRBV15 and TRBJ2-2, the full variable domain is DAMVIQNPRYQVTQFGKPVTLSCSQTLNHNVMYWYQQKSSQAPKLLFHYYDKDFNNEADTPDNFQSRRPNTSFCFLDIRSPGLGDTAMYLCATTLAGKNGELFFGEGSRLTVL.

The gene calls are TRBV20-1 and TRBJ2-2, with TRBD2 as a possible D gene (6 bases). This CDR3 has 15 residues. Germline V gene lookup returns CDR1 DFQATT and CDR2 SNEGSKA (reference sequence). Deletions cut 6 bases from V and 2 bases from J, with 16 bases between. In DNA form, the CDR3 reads TGCAGTGCAAAGGAGGGCGGGATCAACACCGGGGAGCTGTTTTTT. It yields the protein CSAKEGGINTGELFF.

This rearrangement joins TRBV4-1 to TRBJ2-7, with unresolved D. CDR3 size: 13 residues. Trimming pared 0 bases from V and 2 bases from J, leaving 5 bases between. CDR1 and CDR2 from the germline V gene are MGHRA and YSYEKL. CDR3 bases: TGCGCCAGCAGCCAAGACGACACCTACGAGCAGTACTTC. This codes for CASSQDDTYEQYF.

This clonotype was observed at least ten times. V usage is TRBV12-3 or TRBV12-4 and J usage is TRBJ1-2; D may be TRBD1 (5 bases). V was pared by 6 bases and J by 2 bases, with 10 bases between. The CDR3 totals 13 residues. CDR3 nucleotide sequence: TGTGCCAGCAGGTCCCAGGGAAACTATGGCTACACCTTC. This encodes CASRSQGNYGYTF.

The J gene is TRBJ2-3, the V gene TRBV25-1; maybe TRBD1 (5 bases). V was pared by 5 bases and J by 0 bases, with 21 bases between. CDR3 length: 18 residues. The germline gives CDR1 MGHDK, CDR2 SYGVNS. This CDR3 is CASSPQGLTTGSTDTQYF. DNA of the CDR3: TGTGCCAGCAGTCCTCAGGGCTTAACCACAGGTAGCACAGATACGCAGTATTTT. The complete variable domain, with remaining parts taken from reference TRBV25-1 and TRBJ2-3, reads EADIYQTPRYLVIGTGKKITLECSQTMGHDKMYWYQQDPGMELHLIHYSYGVNSTEKGDLSSESTVSRIRTEHFPLTLESARPSHTSQYLCASSPQGLTTGSTDTQYFGPGTRLTVL.

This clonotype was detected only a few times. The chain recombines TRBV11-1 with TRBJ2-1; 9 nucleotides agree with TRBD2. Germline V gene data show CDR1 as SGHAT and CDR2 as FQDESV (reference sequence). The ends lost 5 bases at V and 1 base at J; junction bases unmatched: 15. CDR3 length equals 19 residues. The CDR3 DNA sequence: TGTGCCAGCAGCCCCTGGGCTAGCGGGATGGTAGGGTCCTACAATGAGCAGTTCTTC. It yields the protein CASSPWASGMVGSYNEQFF.

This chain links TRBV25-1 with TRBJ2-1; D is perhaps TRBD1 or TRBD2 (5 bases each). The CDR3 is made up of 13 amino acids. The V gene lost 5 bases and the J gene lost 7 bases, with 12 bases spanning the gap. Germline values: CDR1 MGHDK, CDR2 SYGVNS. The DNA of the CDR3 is TGTGCCAGCAGTTGGGAGAGGGGAAATGAGCAGTTCTTC. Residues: CASSWERGNEQFF.